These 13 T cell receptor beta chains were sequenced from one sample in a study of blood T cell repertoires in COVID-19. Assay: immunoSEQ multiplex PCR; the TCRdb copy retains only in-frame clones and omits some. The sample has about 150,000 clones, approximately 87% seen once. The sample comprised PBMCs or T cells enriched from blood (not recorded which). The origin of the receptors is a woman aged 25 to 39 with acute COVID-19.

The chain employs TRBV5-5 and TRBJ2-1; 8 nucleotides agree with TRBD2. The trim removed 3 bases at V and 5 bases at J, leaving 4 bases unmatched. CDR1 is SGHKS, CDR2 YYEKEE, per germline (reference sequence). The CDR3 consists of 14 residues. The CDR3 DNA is TGTGCCAGCAGCTCTAGCGGGCGAGACAATGAGCAGTTCTTC. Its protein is CASSSSGRDNEQFF.

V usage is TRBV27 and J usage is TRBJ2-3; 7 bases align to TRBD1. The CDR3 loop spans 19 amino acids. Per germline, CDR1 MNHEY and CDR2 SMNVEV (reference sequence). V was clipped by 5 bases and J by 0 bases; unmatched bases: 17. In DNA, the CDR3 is TGTGCCAGCAGTCCCCGGACAGGTACCAAAGTATCTAGCACAGATACGCAGTATTTT. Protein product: CASSPRTGTKVSSTDTQYF.

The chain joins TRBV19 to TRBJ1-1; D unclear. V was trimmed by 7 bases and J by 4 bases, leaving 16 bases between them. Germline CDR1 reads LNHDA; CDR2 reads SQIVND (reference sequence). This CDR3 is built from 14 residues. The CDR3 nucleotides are TGTGCCAGTACCGGGGAATGGGGAGGCACTGAAGCTTTCTTT. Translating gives CASTGEWGGTEAFF. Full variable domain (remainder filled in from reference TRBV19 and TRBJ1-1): DGGITQSPKYLFRKEGQNVTLSCEQNLNHDAMYWYRQDPGQGLRLIYYSQIVNDFQKGDIAEGYSVSREKKESFPLTVTSAQKNPTAFYLCASTGEWGGTEAFFGQGTRLTVV.

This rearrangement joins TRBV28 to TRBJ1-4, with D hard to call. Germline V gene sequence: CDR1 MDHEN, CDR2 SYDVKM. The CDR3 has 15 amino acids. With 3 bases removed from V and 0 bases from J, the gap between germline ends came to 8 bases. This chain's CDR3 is CASSFWRSTNEKLFF. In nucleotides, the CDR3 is TGTGCCAGCAGTTTCTGGAGATCAACTAATGAAAAACTGTTTTTT.

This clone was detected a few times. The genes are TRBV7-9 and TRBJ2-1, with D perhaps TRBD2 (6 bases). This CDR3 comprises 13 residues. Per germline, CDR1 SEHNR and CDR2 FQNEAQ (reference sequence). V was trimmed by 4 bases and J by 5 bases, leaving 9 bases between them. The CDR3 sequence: CASSSVADNEQFF. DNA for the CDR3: TGTGCCAGCAGCTCAGTAGCGGACAATGAGCAGTTCTTC.

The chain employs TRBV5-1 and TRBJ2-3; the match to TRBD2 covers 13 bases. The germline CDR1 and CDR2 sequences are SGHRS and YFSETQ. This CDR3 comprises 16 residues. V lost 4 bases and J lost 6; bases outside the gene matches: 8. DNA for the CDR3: TGCGCCAGCAGCATCCCACTAGCGGGAGGGGGGGATACGCAGTATTTT. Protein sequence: CASSIPLAGGGDTQYF.

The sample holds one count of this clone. CDR3 DNA sequence: TGCAGTGCTGTGGACAGGGCGGAAGCTTTCTTT. Its translation: CSAVDRAEAFF. The chain employs TRBV20-1 and TRBJ1-1; 8 bases are shared with TRBD1. The CDR3 is 11 amino acids. J gave up 8 bases and V 5 bases, and 4 bases lay outside the gene matches. From germline, CDR1 is DFQATT and CDR2 SNEGSKA (reference sequence).

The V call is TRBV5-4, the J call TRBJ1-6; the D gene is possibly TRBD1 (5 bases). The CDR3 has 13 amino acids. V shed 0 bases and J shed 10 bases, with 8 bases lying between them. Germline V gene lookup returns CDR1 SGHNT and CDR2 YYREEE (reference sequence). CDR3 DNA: TGTGCCAGCAGCTTGGAGGACAACTCACCCCTCCACTTT. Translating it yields CASSLEDNSPLHF.

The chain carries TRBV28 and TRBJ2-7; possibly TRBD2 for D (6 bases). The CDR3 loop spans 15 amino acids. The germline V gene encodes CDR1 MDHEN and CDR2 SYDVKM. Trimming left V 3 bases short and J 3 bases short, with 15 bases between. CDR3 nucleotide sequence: TGTGCCAGCAGTTTGGGGGGAGCAGGACGCTACGAGCAGTACTTC. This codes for CASSLGGAGRYEQYF.

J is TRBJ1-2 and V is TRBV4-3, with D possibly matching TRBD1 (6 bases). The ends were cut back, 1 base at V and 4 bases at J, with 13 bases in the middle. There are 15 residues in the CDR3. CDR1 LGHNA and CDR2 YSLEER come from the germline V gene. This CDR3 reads CASSQGTEVRYGYTF. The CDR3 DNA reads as TGCGCCAGCAGCCAAGGGACAGAGGTTCGCTATGGCTACACCTTC.

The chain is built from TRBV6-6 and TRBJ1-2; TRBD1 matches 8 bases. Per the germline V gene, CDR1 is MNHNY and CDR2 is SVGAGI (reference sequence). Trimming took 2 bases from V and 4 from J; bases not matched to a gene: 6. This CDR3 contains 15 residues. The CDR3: CASSYVGQGGYGYTF. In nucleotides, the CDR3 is TGTGCCAGCAGTTACGTAGGACAGGGAGGCTATGGCTACACCTTC.

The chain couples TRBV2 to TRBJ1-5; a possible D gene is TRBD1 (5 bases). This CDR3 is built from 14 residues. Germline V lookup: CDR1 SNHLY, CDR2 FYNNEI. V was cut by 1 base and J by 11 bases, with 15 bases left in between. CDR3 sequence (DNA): TGTGCCAGCAGTGAAGGGGGGGTAGTTATAGCCCAGCATTTT. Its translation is CASSEGGVVIAQHF. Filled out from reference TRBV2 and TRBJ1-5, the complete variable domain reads EPEVTQTPSHQVTQMGQEVILRCVPISNHLYFYWYRQILGQKVEFLVSFYNNEISEKSEIFDDQFSVERPDGSNFTLKIRSTKLEDSAMYFCASSEGGVVIAQHFGDGTRLSIL.

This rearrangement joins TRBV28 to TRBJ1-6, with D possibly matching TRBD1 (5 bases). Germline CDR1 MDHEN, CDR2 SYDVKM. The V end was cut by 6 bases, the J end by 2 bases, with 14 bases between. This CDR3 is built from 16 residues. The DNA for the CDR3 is TGTGCCAGCAGCATGGGGGGTAGCACCTATAATTCACCCCTCCACTTT. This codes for CASSMGGSTYNSPLHF.